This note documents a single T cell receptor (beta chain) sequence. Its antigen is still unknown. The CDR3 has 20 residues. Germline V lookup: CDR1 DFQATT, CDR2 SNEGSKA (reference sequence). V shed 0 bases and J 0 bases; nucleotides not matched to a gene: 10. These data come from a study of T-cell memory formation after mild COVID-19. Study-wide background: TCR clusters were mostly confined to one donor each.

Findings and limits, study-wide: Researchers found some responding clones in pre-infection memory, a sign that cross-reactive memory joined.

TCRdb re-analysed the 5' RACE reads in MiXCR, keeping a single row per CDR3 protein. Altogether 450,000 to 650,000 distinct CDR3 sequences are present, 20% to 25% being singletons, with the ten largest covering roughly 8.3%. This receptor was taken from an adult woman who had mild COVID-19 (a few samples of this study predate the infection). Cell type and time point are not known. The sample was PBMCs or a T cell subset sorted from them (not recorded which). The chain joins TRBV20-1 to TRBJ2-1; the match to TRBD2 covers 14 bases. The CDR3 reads CSARESKTSGRASSYNEQFF. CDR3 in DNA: TGCAGTGCTAGAGAGTCTAAGACTAGCGGGAGGGCGAGCTCCTACAATGAGCAGTTCTTC.